These 28 T cell receptor beta chains were sequenced from one sample in a study of blood T cells in healthy people across ages. A second PCR, run for about 7 to 11 cycles, used a sample-barcoded 5' primer plus a J-beta primer mix. Via MiXCR, TCRdb re-called the 5' RACE reads, giving one row per CDR3 protein. This table holds some 800,000 distinct CDR3 sequences, roughly 25% found once. These sequences were also reported in another study, on T cells of mothers and their children.

Sequencing was carried out using blood. Source of these receptors: a boy aged 10-17 years in good health.

J is TRBJ1-4 and V is TRBV6-2 or TRBV6-3, with a possible D match to TRBD1 (6 bases). CDR1 and CDR2 from the germline V gene are MNHEY and SVGEGT. V was clipped by 6 bases and J by 12 bases, with 14 bases between them. This CDR3 has 12 amino acids. DNA of the CDR3: TGTGCCAGCAGAAGCGACAGGCAGGAACTGTTTTTT. It yields the protein CASRSDRQELFF.

The V gene is TRBV5-6, the J gene TRBJ2-3; the D call may be TRBD1 or TRBD2 (5 bases each). This CDR3 spans 15 amino acids. V shed 4 bases and J shed 2 bases, with 14 bases lying between them. Germline-derived CDR1 and CDR2 are SGHDT and YYEEEE. The CDR3 sequence: CASSLFLGDTDTQYF. The DNA of the CDR3 is TGTGCCAGCAGCCTTTTTCTGGGGGACACAGATACGCAGTATTTT.

V is TRBV4-3 and J is TRBJ2-7, with 8 bases matching TRBD1. V lost 4 bases and J lost 3; bases outside the gene matches: 8. The germline CDR1 and CDR2 sequences are LGHNA and YSLEER. The CDR3 runs 15 residues. The CDR3 sequence: CASSRDDRGIYEQYF. The CDR3 DNA sequence: TGCGCCAGCAGCCGAGACGACAGGGGAATCTACGAGCAGTACTTC.

This clonotype has a handful of counts. The chain carries TRBV6-2 or TRBV6-3 and TRBJ2-1, with D hard to call. TRBJ2-7 matches the DNA end more closely, so the J call is doubtful. The CDR3 is made up of 13 amino acids. Germline V lookup: CDR1 MNHEY, CDR2 SVGEGT. The CDR3, as DNA: TGTGCCAGCAGTTACGGCAGGTACTACGAGCAGTACTTC. It codes for CASSYGRYYEQYF.

This chain joins TRBV29-1 and TRBJ1-1, with D unresolved. The germline CDR1 and CDR2 sequences are SQVTM and ANQGSEA. CDR3 length: 12 residues. V was clipped by 3 bases and J by 1 base, with 6 bases between them. For the CDR3, the DNA is TGCAGCGTTGAGAGGACGAACACTGAAGCTTTCTTT. It codes for CSVERTNTEAFF.

This clonotype occurred a few times. The chain links TRBV27 to TRBJ1-1, with 9 bases fitting TRBD1. V dropped 10 bases and J dropped 3; count of bases not matched to a gene: 9. This CDR3 spans 14 amino acids. Germline V gene data show CDR1 as MNHEY and CDR2 as SMNVEV (reference sequence). This chain's CDR3 is CANRGDRAHTEAFF. CDR3 nucleotide sequence: TGTGCCAACCGGGGGGACAGGGCTCACACTGAAGCTTTCTTT.

The chain joins TRBV25-1 to TRBJ2-7; D ambiguous. Germline V gene lookup returns CDR1 MGHDK and CDR2 SYGVNS. The CDR3 runs to 15 residues. Deletions cut 6 bases from V and 6 bases from J, with 21 bases between. The CDR3 here is CASSTTDGYNGEQYF. The CDR3 bases are TGTGCCAGCAGCACCACCGACGGGTACAACGGCGAGCAGTACTTC.

V and J are TRBV20-1 and TRBJ2-1; TRBD1 matches at 7 bases. The CDR3 spans 15 residues. CDR1 and CDR2 from the germline V gene are DFQATT and SNEGSKA (reference sequence). Here the CDR3 reads CSARTGTEFYNEQFF. DNA of the CDR3: TGCAGCGCACGCACCGGGACAGAATTTTACAATGAGCAGTTCTTC.

The sample holds a few counts of this clonotype. The rearrangement joins TRBV28 to TRBJ2-5; D call uncertain. There are 12 residues in the CDR3. V lost 5 bases and J 4 bases, leaving 8 bases between the germline ends. Germline V gene lookup returns CDR1 MDHEN and CDR2 SYDVKM. This CDR3 is CASSAIPETQYF. CDR3 nucleotide sequence: TGTGCCAGCAGTGCCATCCCAGAGACCCAGTACTTC. The full variable domain, in which reference TRBV28 and TRBJ2-5 provide the parts outside the CDR3, is DVKVTQSSRYLVKRTGEKVFLECVQDMDHENMFWYRQDPGLGLRLIYFSYDVKMKEKGDIPEGYSVSREKKERFSLILESASTNQTSMYLCASSAIPETQYFGPGTRLLVL.

The chain combines TRBV11-1 with TRBJ2-7; D is possibly TRBD2 (5 bases). Germline V gene sequence: CDR1 SGHAT, CDR2 FQDESV (reference sequence). CDR3 length: 13 residues. Trimming left V 5 bases short and J 3 bases short, with 11 bases between. As DNA, the CDR3 is TGTGCCAGCAGCCGGGGTTCGGACTACGAGCAGTACTTC. Protein sequence: CASSRGSDYEQYF.

This clonotype was counted between two and nine times. The chain has TRBV5-1 and TRBJ2-1, with D unclear. Trimming removed 2 bases from V and 4 bases from J, with 10 bases in between. The CDR3 runs to 14 residues. Germline V gene lookup returns CDR1 SGHRS and CDR2 YFSETQ. The DNA of the CDR3 is TGCGCCAGCAGCTTCAGGAATTCGTACAATGAGCAGTTCTTC. Protein product: CASSFRNSYNEQFF.

The chain recombines TRBV7-9 with TRBJ1-1, with D maybe TRBD1 (6 bases). Looked up from germline, CDR1 is SEHNR and CDR2 is FQNEAQ (reference sequence). The CDR3 is 16 residues long. The V gene lost 5 bases and the J gene lost 6 bases, with 22 bases spanning the gap. The CDR3 spells CASSLRGGELDPEAFF. For the CDR3, the DNA is TGTGCCAGCAGCCTGAGGGGGGGGGAATTGGATCCTGAAGCTTTCTTT.

The chain uses TRBV7-8 and TRBJ2-6; possibly TRBD1 for D (6 bases). This CDR3 spans 17 amino acids. Germline loops: CDR1 SGHVS, CDR2 FQNEAQ. Trimming removed 6 bases from V and 3 bases from J, with 18 bases in between. In DNA, the CDR3 is TGTGCCAGCAGTTCCTTCGGCAGGGGTAGTGGGGCCAACGTCCTGACTTTC. This codes for CASSSFGRGSGANVLTF.

The rearrangement links TRBV20-1 to TRBJ2-7; no clear D. Germline CDR1 DFQATT, CDR2 SNEGSKA (reference sequence). The CDR3 is 13 amino acids. Trimming pared 4 bases from V and 4 bases from J, leaving 14 bases between. The chain's CDR3 is CSAKDLAPYEQYF. In DNA, the CDR3 is TGCAGTGCTAAGGACCTGGCACCTTACGAGCAGTACTTC.

The chain uses TRBV11-2 and TRBJ2-1, with 9 positions matching TRBD2. With 0 bases clipped from V and 4 bases from J, the junction kept 13 bases outside the gene matches. Germline CDR1 reads SGHAT; CDR2 reads FQNNGV. The CDR3 consists of 19 residues. CDR3 in DNA: TGTGCCAGCAGCTTAGAGACTAGCGGCAAACCCGACGAATACAATGAGCAGTTCTTC. It translates to CASSLETSGKPDEYNEQFF.

This clonotype was seen more than once but under ten times. The chain has TRBV12-3 or TRBV12-4 and TRBJ1-2; TRBD1 matches 7 bases. This CDR3 is 14 amino acids long. The V gene end was trimmed by 7 bases and the J gene end by 8 bases; junction bases not matched to a gene: 13. The CDR3 DNA reads as TGTGCCAGCACCCACCACGGGACAGCTCGGGGCTACACCTTC. Translation: CASTHHGTARGYTF.

The V gene is TRBV3-1, the J gene TRBJ2-7; possible D gene TRBD1, 5 bases. Germline values: CDR1 LGHDT, CDR2 YNNKEL (reference sequence). This CDR3 is built from 15 residues. V gave up 1 base and J gave up 5 bases, with 15 bases separating them. CDR3 in amino acids: CASSQVYRGPDEQYF. Written as DNA, the CDR3 is TGTGCCAGCAGCCAAGTTTATAGGGGCCCCGACGAGCAGTACTTC.

This clonotype came up once. J is TRBJ1-5 and V is TRBV20-1; 8 bases map to TRBD1. Germline V gene data show CDR1 as DFQATT and CDR2 as SNEGSKA (reference sequence). CDR3 length: 16 amino acids. Trimming cost V 4 bases and J 0 bases; bases outside gene matches: 8. The CDR3 here is CSATRQGTYSNQPQHF. CDR3 coding DNA: TGCAGTGCTACTCGACAGGGGACTTATAGCAATCAGCCCCAGCATTTT.

This clonotype was detected a few times. The chain is built from TRBV5-1 and TRBJ2-5, with 8 bases matching TRBD1. The V gene end was trimmed by 5 bases and the J gene end by 4 bases; junction bases not matched to a gene: 7. The CDR3 covers 14 residues. Germline loops: CDR1 SGHRS, CDR2 YFSETQ. The chain's CDR3 is CASRRTGTRETQYF. Written as DNA, the CDR3 is TGCGCCAGCAGGCGGACAGGGACGAGAGAGACCCAGTACTTC.

This clonotype was seen more than once but under ten times. The rearrangement joins TRBV3-1 to TRBJ2-5; TRBD2 matches 10 bases. The DNA matches TRBJ2-1 better at its end, which makes the J call doubtful. The germline V gene encodes CDR1 LGHDT and CDR2 YNNKEL (reference sequence). The CDR3 runs 16 residues. The CDR3: CASSQELLAGSNKQFF. CDR3 bases: TGTGCCAGCAGCCAAGAGTTACTAGCGGGGTCAAACAAGCAGTTCTTC.

This clonotype has more than one count but fewer than ten. CDR3 sequence reads: CASSLSYRLAAQYF. The CDR3 DNA follows: TGTGCCAGCAGTTTAAGCTACAGATTGGCGGCCCAGTACTTC. The chain couples TRBV12-3 or TRBV12-4 to TRBJ2-5; D is ambiguous. There are 14 residues in the CDR3. The V gene lost 2 bases and the J gene lost 9 bases, with 16 bases spanning the gap.

The CDR3 here is CASSTTNTGELFF. CDR3 sequence (DNA): TGTGCCAGCAGCACAACGAACACCGGGGAGCTGTTTTTT. The chain employs TRBV9 and TRBJ2-2; D remains unclear. The length of the CDR3 is 13 residues. V lost 4 bases to trimming and J lost 0 bases, with 4 bases between them. The V gene's germline CDR1 is SGDLS and CDR2 YYNGEE.

The gene calls are TRBV9 and TRBJ2-1; 8 positions match TRBD2. Gene TRBJ2-7 matches the end of the DNA better, so the J call may be wrong. The germline V gene encodes CDR1 SGDLS and CDR2 YYNGEE. The CDR3 totals 17 residues. The CDR3 spells CASSATGRGGSSYEQYF. DNA for the CDR3: TGTGCCAGCAGCGCCACCGGGAGGGGAGGGAGCTCCTACGAGCAGTACTTC.

This clonotype has more than one count but fewer than ten. V usage is TRBV5-1 and J usage is TRBJ2-3; 7 bases agree with TRBD2. CDR3 length: 16 amino acids. Germline lookup yields CDR1 SGHRS and CDR2 YFSETQ. Unmatched junction bases numbered 9, after V lost 5 bases and J lost 0 bases. This chain's CDR3 is CASRDDGLESTDTQYF. The CDR3, as DNA: TGCGCCAGCAGAGATGACGGACTAGAAAGCACAGATACGCAGTATTTT.

This clonotype was seen only a few times. V usage is TRBV14 and J usage is TRBJ2-1; 8 nucleotides match TRBD2. Trimming at V came to 4 bases and at J to 8 bases, leaving 10 bases not matched to a gene. The CDR3 length is 15 residues. The germline gives CDR1 SGHDN, CDR2 FVKESK. The CDR3 DNA reads TGTGCCAGCAGCCCATGGGGGACTAGTTTGGATGAGCAGTTCTTC. Residues: CASSPWGTSLDEQFF.

Notes on this clonotype: At one boundary the junction diverges from the germline segment, which might be a read error. The chain links TRBV7-9 to TRBJ1-3, with TRBD1 matching over 7 bases. CDR1 and CDR2 (germline): SEHNR, FQNEAQ (reference sequence). The CDR3 loop spans 15 amino acids. The CDR3 here is CASSSRDSSENTIYF. The CDR3 nucleotides read TGTGCCAGCAGCTCCCGGGACAGCTCTGAAAACACCATATATTTT.

The chain links TRBV12-3 or TRBV12-4 to TRBJ1-2; a possible D gene is TRBD1 (6 bases). V shed 3 bases and J shed 8 bases, with 10 bases lying between them. The length of the CDR3 is 12 residues. Here the CDR3 DNA reads TGTGCCAGCAGTTTGCTCAGGGGCGGCTACACCTTC. This gives the protein CASSLLRGGYTF.

The chain has TRBV4-3 and TRBJ1-5; 7 bases align to TRBD1. Germline assignment: CDR1 LGHNA and CDR2 YSLEER. The CDR3 sequence is 15 residues long. The junction had 5 bases not matched to a gene; V was cut back by 0 bases and J by 6 bases. CDR3 sequence: CASSQDRSGGQPQHF. For the CDR3, the DNA is TGCGCCAGCAGCCAAGACCGTTCAGGGGGTCAGCCCCAGCATTTT.